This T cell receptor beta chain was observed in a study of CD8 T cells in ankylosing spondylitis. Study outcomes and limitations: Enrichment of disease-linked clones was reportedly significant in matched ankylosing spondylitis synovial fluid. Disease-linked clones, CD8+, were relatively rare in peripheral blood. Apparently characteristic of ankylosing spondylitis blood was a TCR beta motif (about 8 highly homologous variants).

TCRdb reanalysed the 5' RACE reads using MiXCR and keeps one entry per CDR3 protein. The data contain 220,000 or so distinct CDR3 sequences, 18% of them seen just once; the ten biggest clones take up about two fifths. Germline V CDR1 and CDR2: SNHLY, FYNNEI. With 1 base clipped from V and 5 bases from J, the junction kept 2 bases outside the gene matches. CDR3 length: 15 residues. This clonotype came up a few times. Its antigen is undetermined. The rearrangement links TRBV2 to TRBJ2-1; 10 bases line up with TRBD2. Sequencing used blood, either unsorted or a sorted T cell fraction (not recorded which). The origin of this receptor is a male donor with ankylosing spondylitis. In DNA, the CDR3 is TGTGCCAGCAGTGAAGAGGGGACTAGCGACAATGAGCAGTTCTTC. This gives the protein CASSEEGTSDNEQFF.